This T cell receptor beta chain was obtained from a study of human T cells and chemical hapten exposure. Regarding time point: pre-sensitization, week 0. The treatment is: therapeutic diphenylcyclopropenone sensitization with weekly scalp DPC. Total RNA came from unfractionated whole blood. Each donor was an alopecia patient between 18 and 70 years of age who qualified for DPC. Study conclusions and caveats: Against controls, expanded TCRs gave rise to significantly more large CDR3 similarity clusters.

The sample holds one count of this clonotype. Its specificity is not known. Individual cDNA molecules had unique molecular identifiers attached to them by the library. TCRdb processed the RACE reads anew with MiXCR; each CDR3 protein has one entry. Counted here are 35,000 to 40,000 distinct CDR3 sequences, 10% to 15% occurring once; the ten biggest clones make up roughly 1.9%. Trimming removed 3 bases from V and 0 bases from J; junction bases left unmatched: 10. This CDR3 is 18 amino acids long. Germline lookup yields CDR1 MDHEN and CDR2 SYDVKM. The source material was whole blood, sampled in connection with sensitization to the hapten diphenylcyclopropenone (DPC). The gene calls are TRBV28 and TRBJ2-1, with 8 bases identical to TRBD1. This TCR derives from a woman in her 40s with alopecia areata. Some clones in this sample may be carry-over from other donors' samples. As DNA, the CDR3 is TGTGCCAGCAGTTTTTCCAGGGGGCGCGTAAGCTCCTACAATGAGCAGTTCTTC. Its translation is CASSFSRGRVSSYNEQFF.